This TCR beta chain was sequenced in a study of naive and memory T cell subsets. Two oligonucleotides, mixed equimolar, formed the beta constant-region primer covering TRBC1 and TRBC2. Nested alpha and beta constant-region primers with the SP2 primer drove four PCR rounds on ligated cDNA. One entry per CDR3 protein, called by TCRdb with MiXCR from the UMI-ligation and nested PCR reads. The sample contains 84,000 or so distinct CDR3 sequences, approximately 6.5% of which appear only once. The CDR3 is 11 amino acids. The V gene's germline CDR1 is DFQATT and CDR2 SNEGSKA (reference sequence). This clonotype appeared a few times.

This receptor was taken from a human donor in good health. The sequenced sample consisted of central memory CD4+ T cells from blood. The chain recombines TRBV20-1 with TRBJ2-7; D remains unclear. The CDR3 loop reads CSVARGNEQYF. CDR3 coding DNA: TGCAGCGTGGCGCGAGGCAACGAGCAGTACTTC.